This passage covers 21 T cell receptor beta chains from one sample sequenced in a study of blood T cell repertoires in COVID-19. Method: immunoSEQ multiplex PCR; TCRdb's copy keeps in-frame clones and lacks some. The sample shows 150,000 to 200,000 clones, 85% to 90% of them seen only once. The material sequenced was peripheral blood. These receptors were obtained from a woman aged 18-29 years who had recovered from COVID-19.

The V and J genes are TRBV6-2 or TRBV6-3 and TRBJ2-5; 13 bases agree with TRBD2. The CDR3 loop spans 15 amino acids. Trimming cost V 6 bases and J 4 bases; bases outside gene matches: 5. CDR1 is MNHEY and CDR2 is SVGEGT in the germline V gene. This chain's CDR3 is CASSPGTSGVETQYF. The CDR3 bases are TGTGCCAGCAGCCCCGGGACTAGCGGGGTAGAGACCCAGTACTTC.

V and J are TRBV9 and TRBJ2-7; D gene ambiguous. V lost 4 bases and J lost 1, with 18 bases in between. Germline CDR1 and CDR2: SGDLS and YYNGEE. CDR3 length: 16 residues. The CDR3 spells CASSPQQAPQSYEQYF. CDR3 in DNA: TGTGCCAGCAGCCCTCAGCAGGCGCCACAGTCCTACGAGCAGTACTTC.

The V and J genes are TRBV19 and TRBJ1-5; the D gene is possibly TRBD1 (5 bases). The V gene lost 5 bases and the J gene lost 2 bases, with 19 bases spanning the gap. The germline V gene has CDR1 LNHDA and CDR2 SQIVND (reference sequence). This CDR3 is built from 17 residues. CDR3 protein: CASSSRDFQRGNQPQHF. In DNA, the CDR3 is TGTGCCAGTAGTTCCCGGGACTTTCAGCGGGGCAATCAGCCCCAGCATTTT.

This CDR3 is CAISVLHYEQYF. The CDR3 region has the DNA TGTGCCATCAGTGTACTTCACTACGAGCAGTACTTC. The V and J genes are TRBV10-3 and TRBJ2-7, with no clear D. The V and J ends lost 4 bases and 3 bases respectively, with 7 bases between them. The germline V gene encodes CDR1 ENHRY and CDR2 SYGVKD. This CDR3 is 12 amino acids long.

The genes are TRBV7-6 and TRBJ1-5, with 9 nucleotides matching TRBD1. The germline V gene has CDR1 SGHVS and CDR2 FNYEAQ. The CDR3 runs 15 residues. The ends lost 6 bases at V and 3 bases at J; junction bases unmatched: 6. CDR3 nucleotide sequence: TGTGCCAGCAGTCTAGGGACAGGGTTCAATCAGCCCCAGCATTTT. This sequence encodes CASSLGTGFNQPQHF.

V is TRBV5-1 and J is TRBJ2-7; D is possibly TRBD1 (8 bases). Germline lookup yields CDR1 SGHRS and CDR2 YFSETQ. There are 14 residues in the CDR3. V was cut by 2 bases and J by 5 bases, with 14 bases left in between. The CDR3 DNA sequence: TGCGCCAGCAGCTTACAGGGGGGGATCAACGAGCAGTACTTC. The encoded protein is CASSLQGGINEQYF. Looking up the rest from reference TRBV5-1 and TRBJ2-7 gives the full variable domain: KAGVTQTPRYLIKTRGQQVTLSCSPISGHRSVSWYQQTPGQGLQFLFEYFSETQRNKGNFPGRFSGRQFSNSRSEMNVSTLELGDSALYLCASSLQGGINEQYFGPGTRLTVT.

V usage is TRBV10-3 and J usage is TRBJ2-1; the match to TRBD2 covers 7 bases. V was pared by 0 bases and J by 0 bases, with 2 bases of the junction left unmatched. The CDR3 runs 16 residues. Germline lookup yields CDR1 ENHRY and CDR2 SYGVKD. CDR3 nucleotide sequence: TGTGCCATCAGTGAGTCGCGGGGGAGCTCCTACAATGAGCAGTTCTTC. Its protein is CAISESRGSSYNEQFF.

The V call is TRBV2, the J call TRBJ1-3; D possibly corresponds to TRBD1 (6 bases). CDR1 and CDR2 (germline): SNHLY, FYNNEI. The V end lost 6 bases, the J end lost 2 bases, and 8 bases lay between the germline ends. The CDR3 consists of 13 residues. The CDR3 bases are TGTGCCAGCAGGGACAGCCCTGGAAACACCATATATTTT. Protein: CASRDSPGNTIYF.

This sequence joins TRBV2 and TRBJ2-5; 9 bases map to TRBD1. The CDR3 is 14 amino acids. In germline, CDR1 is SNHLY, CDR2 FYNNEI. The V segment lost 5 bases and the J segment 5 bases; nucleotides outside the gene matches: 6. CDR3 region: CASSNRGPGETQYF. CDR3 in DNA: TGTGCCAGCAGTAACAGGGGGCCTGGGGAGACCCAGTACTTC.

This CDR3 reads CASSVEGRGGELFF. The CDR3 nucleotides are TGTGCCAGCAGCGTAGAGGGTAGGGGCGGGGAGCTGTTTTTT. This sequence joins TRBV9 and TRBJ2-2; possibly TRBD1 for D (5 bases). The CDR3 totals 14 residues. Trimming pared 0 bases from V and 7 bases from J, leaving 10 bases between. Germline loops: CDR1 SGDLS, CDR2 YYNGEE.

V usage is TRBV7-2 and J usage is TRBJ1-1, with a weak D call TRBD1 (5 bases). The CDR3 extends over 15 amino acids. V was shortened by 1 base and J by 1 base, with 10 bases between the two germline ends. CDR1 is SGHTA and CDR2 is FQGNSA in the germline V gene. The DNA for the CDR3 is TGTGCCAGCAGCTTAGGTGCCAGGGCGAACACTGAAGCTTTCTTT. Translating it yields CASSLGARANTEAFF.

The chain uses TRBV5-6 and TRBJ2-2; a possible D gene is TRBD1 (6 bases). Germline CDR1 SGHDT, CDR2 YYEEEE. With 0 bases removed from V and 4 bases from J, the gap between germline ends came to 7 bases. The CDR3 totals 14 residues. The CDR3 bases are TGTGCCAGCAGCTTGGAAGGGGGCACCGGGGAGCTGTTTTTT. Translation: CASSLEGGTGELFF. The variable domain in full, completed from reference TRBV5-6 and TRBJ2-2, reads DAGVTQSPTHLIKTRGQQVTLRCSPKSGHDTVSWYQQALGQGPQFIFQYYEEEERQRGNFPDRFSGHQFPNYSSELNVNALLLGDSALYLCASSLEGGTGELFFGEGSRLTVL.

The chain joins TRBV5-1 to TRBJ2-2, with unresolved D. Trimming shortened V by 0 bases and J by 4 bases, and 7 bases separated the two germline ends. The germline V gene encodes CDR1 SGHRS and CDR2 YFSETQ. The CDR3 is made up of 14 amino acids. CDR3 in amino acids: CASSLVLGTGELFF. The CDR3 nucleotides are TGCGCCAGCAGCTTGGTCCTAGGCACCGGGGAGCTGTTTTTT.

This chain connects TRBV5-1 to TRBJ2-7; D is ambiguous. This CDR3 is built from 13 residues. V lost 0 bases to trimming and J lost 0 bases, with 4 bases between them. CDR1 and CDR2 (germline): SGHRS, YFSETQ. The CDR3 loop reads CASSLDNSYEQYF. The CDR3 DNA reads as TGCGCCAGCAGCTTGGACAACTCCTACGAGCAGTACTTC.

The chain combines TRBV3-1 (or the pseudogene TRBV3-2) with TRBJ1-2; possible D gene TRBD1, 5 bases. This CDR3 spans 15 amino acids. V dropped 2 bases and J dropped 0 bases, with 10 bases sitting between them. Germline V CDR1 and CDR2: LGHDT, YNNKEL (reference sequence). DNA of the CDR3: TGTGCCAGCAGCCAACGCGGGACTACTAACTATGGCTACACCTTC. This sequence encodes CASSQRGTTNYGYTF.

About this clone itself: Other DNA sequences of this sample code for an identical CDR3. The chain joins TRBV5-1 to TRBJ2-7, with 7 bases matching TRBD1. The trim removed 0 bases at V and 2 bases at J, leaving 2 bases unmatched. The length of the CDR3 is 14 residues. CDR1 is SGHRS, CDR2 YFSETQ, per germline. The chain's CDR3 is CASSLGQGAYEQYF. As DNA, the CDR3 is TGCGCCAGCAGCTTGGGACAGGGAGCCTACGAGCAGTACTTC.

CDR3 loop: CASSDSSGRDTQYF. DNA of the CDR3: TGTGCCAGCAGTGATTCTAGCGGGAGAGATACGCAGTATTTT. The chain recombines TRBV2 with TRBJ2-3; 10 positions match TRBD2. Per the germline V gene, CDR1 is SNHLY and CDR2 is FYNNEI. This CDR3 has 14 amino acids. Unmatched junction bases numbered 2, after V lost 3 bases and J lost 5 bases. Using reference TRBV2 and TRBJ2-3 for the parts outside the CDR3, the full variable domain is EPEVTQTPSHQVTQMGQEVILRCVPISNHLYFYWYRQILGQKVEFLVSFYNNEISEKSEIFDDQFSVERPDGSNFTLKIRSTKLEDSAMYFCASSDSSGRDTQYFGPGTRLTVL.

The rearrangement links TRBV28 to TRBJ1-2; D is unresolved. The CDR3 runs 12 residues. Germline CDR1 reads MDHEN; CDR2 reads SYDVKM. V lost 4 bases and J 6 bases, leaving 9 bases between the germline ends. The CDR3 loop reads CASSSSRDGYTF. Here the CDR3 DNA reads TGTGCCAGCAGTTCCTCGCGGGATGGCTACACCTTC.

The chain recombines TRBV5-1 with TRBJ2-3; no reliable D call. This CDR3 has 14 residues. CDR1 is SGHRS, CDR2 YFSETQ, per germline. V lost 10 bases to trimming and J lost 4 bases, with 19 bases between them. The CDR3 loop is CASGTPSPPDTQYF. CDR3 nucleotides: TGCGCCTCTGGAACACCTAGTCCCCCAGATACGCAGTATTTT.

V usage is TRBV7-2 and J usage is TRBJ2-1; 12 bases are shared with TRBD2. Germline CDR1 is SGHTA and CDR2 is FQGNSA. V was pared by 5 bases and J by 7 bases, with 12 bases of the junction left unmatched. The CDR3 extends over 17 amino acids. In DNA form, the CDR3 reads TGTGCCAGCAGCGCAAGAATCGGACTAGCGGGGTTTAATGAGCAGTTCTTC. It yields the protein CASSARIGLAGFNEQFF.

This chain joins TRBV5-4 and TRBJ1-2; a possible D gene is TRBD1 (6 bases). Germline V gene data show CDR1 as SGHNT and CDR2 as YYREEE (reference sequence). The germline V and J ends were trimmed by 4 bases and 3 bases, with 13 bases remaining between them. The length of the CDR3 is 14 residues. The CDR3 is CASSPRTVDYGYTF. DNA for the CDR3: TGTGCCAGCAGCCCAAGGACAGTTGACTATGGCTACACCTTC.